Presented here are 25 T cell receptor beta chains from one specimen sequenced in a study of blood T cell repertoires in COVID-19. Profiling relied on immunoSEQ multiplex PCR, and the TCRdb table lists in-frame clones only, not all of them. This table holds under 200,000 clones, over 80% found once. Sequenced input: PBMCs or T cells enriched from blood (not recorded which). The source is a woman aged 25 to 39 who had been exposed to COVID-19.

V is TRBV18 and J is TRBJ1-2; D possibly corresponds to TRBD1 (6 bases). Germline V CDR1 and CDR2: KGHSH, LQKENI. V lost 3 bases and J lost 3, with 11 bases in between. The CDR3 length is 14 residues. The CDR3 DNA sequence: TGTGCCAGCTCACCGAGGACAGACGACTATGGCTACACCTTC. Amino acid sequence: CASSPRTDDYGYTF.

This clone was seen more than once but under ten times. This chain joins TRBV4-3 and TRBJ1-6; no firm D call. Germline CDR1 LGHNA, CDR2 YSLEER. The ends were cut back, 0 bases at V and 2 bases at J, with 17 bases in the middle. This CDR3 is built from 19 residues. The CDR3 nucleotides read TGCGCCAGCAGCCAAGAAGCCACGGGATCAGCGACCTATAATTCACCCCTCCACTTT. Translated, it gives CASSQEATGSATYNSPLHF.

This clone has a single count. This chain uses TRBV19 with TRBJ1-2, with D tentatively TRBD1 (5 bases). Germline CDR1 LNHDA, CDR2 SQIVND (reference sequence). V was clipped by 3 bases and J by 4 bases, with 12 bases between them. The CDR3 is 14 amino acids. CDR3 sequence (DNA): TGTGCCAGTAGTATTATAGGACACCTCTATGGCTACACCTTC. Translated, it gives CASSIIGHLYGYTF.

The chain employs TRBV4-3 and TRBJ1-4; D gene unclear. This CDR3 region has 13 residues. The germline V and J ends were trimmed by 9 bases and 0 bases, with 8 bases remaining between them. Per germline, CDR1 LGHNA and CDR2 YSLEER. CDR3 in amino acids: CASSPSTNEKLFF. In DNA form, the CDR3 reads TGCGCCAGTAGTCCCTCAACTAATGAAAAACTGTTTTTT.

The chain combines TRBV3-1 (or the pseudogene TRBV3-2) with TRBJ1-1; D is possibly TRBD1 (6 bases). Germline assignment: CDR1 LGHDT and CDR2 YNNKEL (reference sequence). The V gene lost 7 bases and the J gene lost 1 base, with 13 bases spanning the gap. This CDR3 is 14 amino acids long. The CDR3 nucleotides read TGTGCCAGCATGCCGCAGGGACAGAACACTGAAGCTTTCTTT. Translation: CASMPQGQNTEAFF.

The rearrangement uses TRBV5-5 and TRBJ1-1; D uncertain. The germline V and J ends were trimmed by 1 base and 4 bases, with 17 bases remaining between them. Germline assignment: CDR1 SGHKS and CDR2 YYEKEE (reference sequence). The CDR3 loop spans 16 amino acids. CDR3 nucleotide sequence: TGTGCCAGCAGCTTGTACCAAGGGAGCCGGGGCACTGAAGCTTTCTTT. Protein sequence: CASSLYQGSRGTEAFF.

The chain couples TRBV10-3 to TRBJ1-3; possibly TRBD1 for D (6 bases). V was trimmed by 6 bases and J by 2 bases, leaving 17 bases between them. The CDR3 has 16 residues. The V gene's germline CDR1 is ENHRY and CDR2 SYGVKD. CDR3 DNA: TGTGCCATCAGCCGCTTGGACAGATCAACTGGAAACACCATATATTTT. As protein: CAISRLDRSTGNTIYF.

This clone was observed a single time. The sample contains more than one DNA sequence encoding this CDR3. The rearrangement uses TRBV7-2 and TRBJ1-5; TRBD1 might be the D (6 bases). CDR1 and CDR2 (germline): SGHTA, FQGNSA. The CDR3 is 13 residues long. The V gene lost 5 bases and the J gene lost 4 bases, with 9 bases spanning the gap. CDR3 residues: CASSTRGNQPQHF. The CDR3 nucleotides are TGTGCCAGCAGCACCAGGGGTAATCAGCCCCAGCATTTT.

The rearrangement joins TRBV7-9 to TRBJ2-1; 8 bases are a match to TRBD2. The germline gives CDR1 SEHNR, CDR2 FQNEAQ (reference sequence). V lost 4 bases to trimming and J lost 12 bases; unmatched junction nucleotides: 17. The CDR3 runs 16 residues. DNA of the CDR3: TGTGCCAGCAGCTATCCCCCGGGACTAGATGGTGGGGTGCAGTTCTTC. Its translation: CASSYPPGLDGGVQFF.

V usage is TRBV5-6 and J usage is TRBJ2-1; the match to TRBD1 covers 8 bases. V shed 4 bases, J shed 0 bases, and the junction held 3 bases outside the gene matches. CDR3 length equals 15 residues. Germline-derived CDR1 and CDR2 are SGHDT and YYEEEE. CDR3 sequence (DNA): TGTGCCAGCAGCCAGGGACAGGACTCCTACAATGAGCAGTTCTTC. Encoded protein: CASSQGQDSYNEQFF.

This sequence joins TRBV14 and TRBJ1-2; a possible D gene is TRBD1 (5 bases). The CDR3 runs to 14 residues. Trimming left V 1 base short and J 4 bases short, with 10 bases between. Germline CDR1 and CDR2: SGHDN and FVKESK. Written as DNA, the CDR3 is TGTGCCAGCAGCCAAGCCGGGGGGACCTATGGCTACACCTTC. It codes for CASSQAGGTYGYTF.

The V call is TRBV6-1, the J call TRBJ1-6, with 11 nucleotides matching TRBD1. CDR3 length: 14 amino acids. J lost 10 bases, V lost 1 base, and 0 bases had no gene match. CDR1 and CDR2 from the germline V gene are MNHNS and SASEGT. CDR3 protein: CASSEGTGGSPLHF. The CDR3 DNA is TGTGCCAGCAGTGAAGGGACAGGGGGCTCACCCCTCCACTTT.

The genes are TRBV11-2 and TRBJ2-7; TRBD2 might be the D (5 bases). Germline V CDR1 and CDR2: SGHAT, FQNNGV. V was clipped by 1 base and J by 6 bases, with 13 bases between them. The CDR3 spans 14 residues. The CDR3 sequence: CASSLADRGSEQYF. For the CDR3, the DNA is TGTGCCAGCAGCTTAGCGGATCGGGGATCCGAGCAGTACTTC.

CDR3 region: CASSPLGEAFF. For the CDR3, the DNA is TGTGCCAGCAGCCCCCTAGGTGAAGCTTTCTTT. This chain connects TRBV9 to TRBJ1-1; D is undetermined. The CDR3 covers 11 residues. CDR1 and CDR2 from the germline V gene are SGDLS and YYNGEE. V lost 4 bases to trimming and J lost 7 bases, with 8 bases between them.

This clone has just one count. V and J are TRBV14 and TRBJ2-1; TRBD2 agrees at 10 bases. Unmatched junction bases numbered 11, after V lost 1 base and J lost 8 bases. The CDR3 runs 17 residues. Germline loops: CDR1 SGHDN, CDR2 FVKESK. The CDR3 sequence is CASSQVLLAGWVDEQFF. DNA for the CDR3: TGTGCCAGCAGCCAAGTTTTACTAGCGGGGTGGGTGGATGAGCAGTTCTTC.

This rearrangement joins TRBV7-8 to TRBJ1-5; D is perhaps TRBD1 (6 bases). The V end was cut by 3 bases, the J end by 0 bases, with 9 bases between. This CDR3 spans 15 amino acids. Germline-derived CDR1 and CDR2 are SGHVS and FQNEAQ. The CDR3 loop is CASSFGQLSNQPQHF. The DNA for the CDR3 is TGTGCCAGCAGCTTCGGACAGCTTAGCAATCAGCCCCAGCATTTT.

DNA of the CDR3: TGTGCCAGCAGCTTATGGGAGGGAATTTCCTCCTACAATGAGCAGTTCTTC. The encoded protein is CASSLWEGISSYNEQFF. V usage is TRBV7-3 and J usage is TRBJ2-1, with 7 bases fitting TRBD2. Germline V gene sequence: CDR1 SGHTA, CDR2 FQGTGA. CDR3 size: 17 residues. J was trimmed by 0 bases and V by 2 bases; bases with no gene match: 7.

In this sample, this clone turned up once. The rearrangement uses TRBV19 and TRBJ1-2; D is uncertain. Between the trimmed V and J ends, which lost 5 bases and 0 bases, there was a span of 13 bases. Germline CDR1 is LNHDA and CDR2 is SQIVND (reference sequence). The CDR3 is 15 amino acids. CDR3 bases: TGTGCCAGTAGTTTTGAGGGAGCCCCTAACTATGGCTACACCTTC. Translated, it gives CASSFEGAPNYGYTF.

In its sample, this clone was seen once. The chain links TRBV7-2 to TRBJ2-3, with D perhaps TRBD1 (5 bases). This CDR3 is built from 11 residues. Germline-derived CDR1 and CDR2 are SGHTA and FQGNSA. With 8 bases removed from V and 10 bases from J, the gap between germline ends came to 13 bases. This CDR3 reads CASLGQGAQYF. The CDR3 bases are TGTGCCAGCCTGGGGCAGGGTGCGCAGTATTTT.

CDR3 DNA: TGTGCCAGCAGTGCTACCCGGGACATTTGGCGTGAAAAACTGTTTTTT. Its translation: CASSATRDIWREKLFF. The V call is TRBV6-1, the J call TRBJ1-4; D might be TRBD1 (6 bases). The CDR3 contains 16 residues. The germline V gene encodes CDR1 MNHNS and CDR2 SASEGT. V shed 4 bases and J shed 7 bases, with 19 bases lying between them.

This clone was observed a handful of times. This chain uses TRBV9 with TRBJ2-1; D might be TRBD2 (5 bases). V was cut by 2 bases and J by 7 bases, with 13 bases left in between. The CDR3 is made up of 14 amino acids. Germline CDR1 reads SGDLS; CDR2 reads YYNGEE. The CDR3 nucleotides are TGTGCCAGCAGCGTGGTTTCTAGCTTTAATGAGCAGTTCTTC. Its protein product is CASSVVSSFNEQFF.

V gene TRBV5-5 combines with J gene TRBJ1-1; weak D call: TRBD1 (5 bases). CDR1 and CDR2 (germline): SGHKS, YYEKEE (reference sequence). The CDR3 runs 16 residues. The V gene lost 3 bases and the J gene lost 0 bases, with 15 bases spanning the gap. The CDR3 reads CASSSGRVGLNTEAFF. The CDR3 DNA reads as TGTGCCAGCAGCTCGGGCAGGGTTGGGTTGAACACTGAAGCTTTCTTT.

The chain carries TRBV18 and TRBJ2-1, with a tentative D call TRBD1 (6 bases). This CDR3 is 14 amino acids long. CDR1 is KGHSH and CDR2 is LQKENI in the germline V gene. Trimming took 3 bases from V and 3 from J, leaving 9 bases between them. Here the CDR3 DNA reads TGTGCCAGCTCACCCCGGGACATCTACAATGAGCAGTTCTTC. This codes for CASSPRDIYNEQFF. Full variable domain (missing parts from reference TRBV18 and TRBJ2-1): NAGVMQNPRHLVRRRGQEARLRCSPMKGHSHVYWYRQLPEEGLKFMVYLQKENIIDESGMPKERFSAEFPKEGPSILRIQQVVRGDSAAYFCASSPRDIYNEQFFGPGTRLTVL.

This chain joins TRBV6-2 or TRBV6-3 and TRBJ2-2; no firm D call. CDR3 size: 14 residues. Deletions cut 2 bases from V and 3 bases from J, with 7 bases between. Germline CDR1 MNHEY, CDR2 SVGEGT. The CDR3 coding sequence is TGTGCCAGCAGTTACCGTCGGTACACCGGGGAGCTGTTTTTT. Translated, it gives CASSYRRYTGELFF.

This rearrangement joins TRBV18 to TRBJ2-1; 8 nucleotides line up with TRBD2. V lost 3 bases and J lost 6; bases outside the gene matches: 4. CDR3 length: 14 amino acids. Germline V gene sequence: CDR1 KGHSH, CDR2 LQKENI. The CDR3 DNA is TGTGCCAGCTCACCGGGACTAGAAATCAATGAGCAGTTCTTC. Protein: CASSPGLEINEQFF. The whole variable domain, filled in from reference TRBV18 and TRBJ2-1, reads NAGVMQNPRHLVRRRGQEARLRCSPMKGHSHVYWYRQLPEEGLKFMVYLQKENIIDESGMPKERFSAEFPKEGPSILRIQQVVRGDSAAYFCASSPGLEINEQFFGPGTRLTVL.